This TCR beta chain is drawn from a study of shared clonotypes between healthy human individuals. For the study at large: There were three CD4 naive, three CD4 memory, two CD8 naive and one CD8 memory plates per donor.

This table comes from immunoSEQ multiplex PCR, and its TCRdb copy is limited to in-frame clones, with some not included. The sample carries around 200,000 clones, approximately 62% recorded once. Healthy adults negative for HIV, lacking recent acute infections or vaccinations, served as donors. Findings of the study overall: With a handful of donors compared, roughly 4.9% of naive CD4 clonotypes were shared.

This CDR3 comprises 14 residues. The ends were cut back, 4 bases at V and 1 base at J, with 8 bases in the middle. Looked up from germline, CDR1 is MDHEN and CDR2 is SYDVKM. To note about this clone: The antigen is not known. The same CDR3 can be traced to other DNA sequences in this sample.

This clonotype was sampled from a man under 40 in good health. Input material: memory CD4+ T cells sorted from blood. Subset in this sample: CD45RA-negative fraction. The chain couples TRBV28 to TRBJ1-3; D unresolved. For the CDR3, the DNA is TGTGCCAGCAGTTCCAGGAATTCTGGAAACACCATATATTTT. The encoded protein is CASSSRNSGNTIYF. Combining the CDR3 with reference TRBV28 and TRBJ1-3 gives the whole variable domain DVKVTQSSRYLVKRTGEKVFLECVQDMDHENMFWYRQDPGLGLRLIYFSYDVKMKEKGDIPEGYSVSREKKERFSLILESASTNQTSMYLCASSSRNSGNTIYFGEGSWLTVV.